Following are 21 T cell receptor beta chains from one sample sequenced in a study of blood T cell repertoires in COVID-19. Only in-frame clones appear in the TCRdb table, and some are missing; sequencing was by immunoSEQ multiplex PCR. The sample yields roughly 200,000 clones, approximately 86% seen once. The sequenced sample was PBMCs or T cells enriched from blood (not recorded which). All receptors come from a young woman who had been exposed to COVID-19.

V usage is TRBV18 and J usage is TRBJ2-6, with D possibly TRBD1 on 5 matching bases. The germline V and J ends were trimmed by 2 bases and 0 bases, with 14 bases remaining between them. The germline CDR1 and CDR2 sequences are KGHSH and LQKENI. The CDR3 length is 18 residues. In DNA, the CDR3 is TGTGCCAGCTCACCAACAGGACAAAATTACTCTGGGGCCAACGTCCTGACTTTC. Protein sequence: CASSPTGQNYSGANVLTF.

This clone was recorded only once. Additional DNA sequences in this sample encode the identical CDR3. V is TRBV5-1 and J is TRBJ2-7; TRBD1 matches 11 bases. CDR1 and CDR2 (germline): SGHRS, YFSETQ. The CDR3 extends over 14 amino acids. The V gene end was trimmed by 4 bases and the J gene end by 3 bases; junction bases not matched to a gene: 3. The CDR3 reads CASSPGTGGYEQYF. CDR3 in DNA: TGCGCCAGCAGCCCCGGGACAGGGGGCTACGAGCAGTACTTC.

J is TRBJ2-7 and V is TRBV2, with D possibly TRBD1 on 6 matching bases. The CDR3 length is 12 residues. V dropped 10 bases and J dropped 3 bases, with 13 bases sitting between them. Per the germline V gene, CDR1 is SNHLY and CDR2 is FYNNEI. CDR3 region: CATSGTSYEQYF. The DNA of the CDR3 is TGTGCCACCTCTGGGACAAGCTACGAGCAGTACTTC. The variable domain in full, with the rest retrieved from reference TRBV2 and TRBJ2-7, is EPEVTQTPSHQVTQMGQEVILRCVPISNHLYFYWYRQILGQKVEFLVSFYNNEISEKSEIFDDQFSVERPDGSNFTLKIRSTKLEDSAMYFCATSGTSYEQYFGPGTRLTVT.

This clone was seen once. The J gene is TRBJ1-4, the V gene TRBV5-1; TRBD1 matches at 8 bases. The CDR3 extends over 16 amino acids. Germline V gene data show CDR1 as SGHRS and CDR2 as YFSETQ. J lost 8 bases, V lost 2 bases, and 11 bases had no gene match. The CDR3 protein is CASSFQGAAAEEKLFF. The CDR3 nucleotides are TGCGCCAGCAGCTTCCAGGGGGCCGCGGCGGAGGAAAAACTGTTTTTT.

The V gene is TRBV12-5, the J gene TRBJ1-3, with TRBD1 as a possible D gene (5 bases). V shed 0 bases and J shed 3 bases, with 18 bases lying between them. CDR1 and CDR2 (germline): LGHNT, FRNRAP. The CDR3 has 18 residues. The CDR3, as DNA: TGTGCTAGTGGTTTGGTAAATCGGGGGGTTGGCGATGGAAACACCATATATTTT. Translation gives CASGLVNRGVGDGNTIYF.

This clone has only a few counts. V gene TRBV11-3 combines with J gene TRBJ1-1, with D perhaps TRBD1 (5 bases). There are 14 residues in the CDR3. Germline values: CDR1 SGHNT, CDR2 YENEEA. V lost 5 bases, J lost 2 bases, and 12 bases lay in between. The CDR3 nucleotides are TGTGCCAGCAGCCCGGGACTGAGAAACACTGAAGCTTTCTTT. Protein sequence: CASSPGLRNTEAFF.

V usage is TRBV29-1 and J usage is TRBJ2-7, with 7 nucleotides matching TRBD1. The CDR3 covers 12 residues. J lost 2 bases, V lost 6 bases, and 4 bases had no gene match. Germline values: CDR1 SQVTM, CDR2 ANQGSEA. CDR3 nucleotide sequence: TGCAGCGTAACCGGGACAGCCTACGAGCAGTACTTC. It is translated as CSVTGTAYEQYF.

V and J are TRBV15 and TRBJ1-5, with 7 bases aligning to TRBD1. CDR1 LNHNV and CDR2 YYDKDF come from the germline V gene (reference sequence). V lost 3 bases, J lost 11 bases, and 16 bases stayed unmatched. The length of the CDR3 is 16 residues. The CDR3 sequence is CATSSGSTGRPISQHF. Written as DNA, the CDR3 is TGTGCCACCAGCAGCGGGTCGACAGGGAGGCCAATTTCCCAGCATTTT.

V usage is TRBV5-4 and J usage is TRBJ1-2; 7 nucleotides agree with TRBD1. This CDR3 region has 13 residues. V shed 5 bases, J shed 7 bases, and the junction held 8 bases outside the gene matches. CDR1 is SGHNT and CDR2 is YYREEE in the germline V gene (reference sequence). The CDR3: CASSSDRVGGYTF. For the CDR3, the DNA is TGTGCCAGCAGTTCAGACAGGGTCGGTGGCTACACCTTC.

This clone was counted only a few times. Here the CDR3 DNA reads TGTGCCAGCTCACCACGGACAGATGAAGCTTTCTTT. The encoded protein is CASSPRTDEAFF. The chain joins TRBV18 to TRBJ1-1; a weak D match, TRBD1 (6 bases). CDR1 is KGHSH and CDR2 is LQKENI in the germline V gene. The CDR3 sequence is 12 residues long. Trimming cost V 1 base and J 7 bases, with 7 bases left between them.

The chain has TRBV6-5 and TRBJ1-5, with a possible D match to TRBD1 (5 bases). Trimming pared 5 bases from V and 2 bases from J, leaving 10 bases between. CDR1 is MNHEY and CDR2 is SVGAGI in the germline V gene. The CDR3 is 14 residues long. CDR3 sequence: CASSQQGGNQPQHF. In DNA, the CDR3 is TGTGCCAGCAGTCAACAAGGGGGCAATCAGCCCCAGCATTTT.

The chain has TRBV2 and TRBJ2-7, with TRBD2 matching 11 bases. The germline V gene has CDR1 SNHLY and CDR2 FYNNEI. This CDR3 has 17 residues. V lost 5 bases and J lost 7; bases outside the gene matches: 16. The CDR3, as DNA: TGTGCCAGCAGTCAAACCAGCGGGACTAGCGGAACTAAAGAGCAGTACTTC. Protein sequence: CASSQTSGTSGTKEQYF.

The chain combines TRBV10-1 with TRBJ1-1; the D gene is possibly TRBD1 (6 bases). Germline V CDR1 and CDR2: WNHNN, SYGVQD (reference sequence). CDR3 size: 13 residues. V was trimmed by 6 bases and J by 4 bases, leaving 12 bases between them. CDR3 protein: CASSQQGPTEAFF. CDR3 DNA sequence: TGCGCCAGCAGCCAACAGGGCCCCACTGAAGCTTTCTTT.

The J gene is TRBJ2-2, the V gene TRBV5-1, with D possibly matching TRBD1 (6 bases). V was clipped by 6 bases and J by 5 bases, with 8 bases between them. The CDR3 covers 12 residues. Per germline, CDR1 SGHRS and CDR2 YFSETQ. The CDR3 loop is CASNRETGELFF. CDR3 DNA sequence: TGCGCCAGCAACAGGGAGACCGGGGAGCTGTTTTTT.

This clone was found many times. This chain joins TRBV6-1 and TRBJ1-5; TRBD1 is a possible D gene (6 bases). The germline V gene encodes CDR1 MNHNS and CDR2 SASEGT. V was cut by 3 bases and J by 5 bases, with 14 bases left in between. The CDR3 covers 15 residues. As DNA, the CDR3 is TGTGCCAGCAGTGACAGACAGGCGCAGGATCAGCCCCAGCATTTT. It encodes CASSDRQAQDQPQHF.

This clone was recorded a few times. The rearrangement links TRBV19 to TRBJ2-5; maybe TRBD1 (5 bases). Between the trimmed V and J ends, which lost 9 bases and 0 bases, there was a span of 8 bases. This CDR3 has 12 amino acids. Germline CDR1 and CDR2: LNHDA and SQIVND (reference sequence). The DNA of the CDR3 is TGTGCCAGCACAGGTTACCAAGAGACCCAGTACTTC. As protein: CASTGYQETQYF.

The CDR3 DNA reads TGTGCAGGCTCAGGGATTGCTGGCTACACCTTC. It encodes CAGSGIAGYTF. The rearrangement links TRBV5-4 to TRBJ1-2; TRBD1 might be the D (5 bases). Germline values: CDR1 SGHNT, CDR2 YYREEE (reference sequence). The CDR3 contains 11 residues. The variable domain in full, with the rest retrieved from reference TRBV5-4 and TRBJ1-2, is ETGVTQSPTHLIKTRGQQVTLRCSSQSGHNTVSWYQQALGQGPQFIFQYYREEENGRGNFPPRFSGLQFPNYSSELNVNALELDDSALYLCAGSGIAGYTFGSGTRLTVV.

This clone came up once. V gene TRBV4-1 combines with J gene TRBJ1-2, with D possibly being TRBD1 (6 bases). This CDR3 region has 15 residues. The V end lost 0 bases, the J end lost 4 bases, and 12 bases lay between the germline ends. Per germline, CDR1 MGHRA and CDR2 YSYEKL. As DNA, the CDR3 is TGCGCCAGCAGCCAAGATACGACAGGACTCTATGGCTACACCTTC. Its protein product is CASSQDTTGLYGYTF.

V gene TRBV27 combines with J gene TRBJ2-3, with a possible D match to TRBD2 (6 bases). V was pared by 3 bases and J by 6 bases, with 13 bases between. The CDR3 has 14 residues. The germline gives CDR1 MNHEY, CDR2 SMNVEV (reference sequence). The CDR3 here is CASSFPGLSDTQYF. In DNA form, the CDR3 reads TGTGCCAGCAGTTTCCCGGGACTTTCGGATACGCAGTATTTT.

This clone was observed once. The chain is built from TRBV19 and TRBJ1-1; maybe TRBD1 (5 bases). Germline assignment: CDR1 LNHDA and CDR2 SQIVND (reference sequence). The CDR3 covers 13 residues. Between the trimmed V and J ends, which lost 7 bases and 3 bases, there was a span of 12 bases. The CDR3 region is CASTLTAHTEAFF. The CDR3 region has the DNA TGTGCCAGTACCTTGACAGCGCACACTGAAGCTTTCTTT.

This chain connects TRBV19 to TRBJ1-1; TRBD1 agrees at 8 bases. Per the germline V gene, CDR1 is LNHDA and CDR2 is SQIVND (reference sequence). Trimming took 5 bases from V and 4 from J; bases not matched to a gene: 9. The CDR3 runs 15 residues. The chain's CDR3 is CASSDTGGWATEAFF. Written as DNA, the CDR3 is TGTGCCAGTAGTGACACAGGGGGTTGGGCCACTGAAGCTTTCTTT.